This entry is about one TCR beta chain. Antigen specificity is unknown. Data came from immunoSEQ multiplex PCR; TCRdb stores just in-frame clones and leaves some out. The sample has about 13,000 clones, 70% to 90% seen once. The entry originates in a study of chemoradiotherapy in HPV16-positive cancers. Findings of the study overall: The functional HPV-specific definition rests on just a couple of HPV16-positive patients. Non-HPV-specific T cells did not expand in tumors during treatment, whereas candidate HPV-specific clones and E7-related motifs did.

The CDR3 runs to 14 residues. CDR1 is SGDLS and CDR2 is YYNGEE in the germline V gene. Trimming took 4 bases from V and 4 from J, leaving 13 bases between them. The starting material was blood, obtained from a patient who underwent chemoradiotherapy. The rearrangement links TRBV9 to TRBJ2-3; unclear D gene. The TCR was taken from a human donor with HPV-associated anogenital cancer. CDR3 DNA: TGTGCCAGCAGCCCAGATCCCGTTTCAGATACGCAGTATTTT. It translates to CASSPDPVSDTQYF.